This T cell receptor beta chain was sequenced for a study of read filtering for tumor transcriptome and immune sequencing. Study-wide findings and caveats: Even smaller IR-seq throughput identified most shared clonotypes.

V lost 5 bases to trimming and J lost 4 bases; unmatched junction nucleotides: 8. CDR3 size: 16 residues. CDR1 LNHDA and CDR2 SQIVND come from the germline V gene (reference sequence). This clonotype was recorded at least ten times. As yet, its antigen is unknown. Sampling of bone marrow took place during active disease in every patient. From 400 to 450 ng of RNA, a library with molecular barcoded alpha/delta and beta/gamma adaptors was made. MiXCR, run by TCRdb on the reads, gives a single entry per CDR3 protein. The sample contains around 130,000 distinct CDR3 sequences, less than 15% of which appear only once.

The chain uses TRBV19 and TRBJ2-2; 9 nucleotides match TRBD2. The clonotype comes from a donor at least 40 years old with multiple myeloma. Sequenced material: a population of CD138-negative cells sorted from bone marrow. CDR3 in amino acids: CASSPQISGGTGELFF. In DNA form, the CDR3 reads TGTGCCAGTAGTCCGCAGATTAGCGGGGGCACCGGGGAGCTGTTTTTT.